The entry below gives a single TCR beta chain sequence along with its context. The antigen is unknown. 13 Jbeta primers and 60 Vbeta primers were used for the PCR. The assay was immunoSEQ multiplex PCR, and TCRdb's table has in-frame clones only and misses some. The sample has about 82,000 clones, under 80% seen once. This entry is derived from a study of cytomegalovirus exposure and HLA in healthy donors. General study findings and limits: The majority of TCR sequences were rare, yet some public TCRs appeared in many donors.

This CDR3 is 14 amino acids long. Germline CDR1 and CDR2: MDHEN and SYDVKM. Trimming removed 2 bases at V and 0 bases at J, with 7 bases between. The specimen sequenced was PBMCs. This rearrangement joins TRBV28 to TRBJ1-1, with D perhaps TRBD1 (6 bases). This receptor was identified in a man aged 30 to 45 in good health and CMV-seropositive. The chain's CDR3 is CASSLGQLNTEAFF. The CDR3 nucleotides are TGTGCCAGCAGTTTAGGACAGTTGAACACTGAAGCTTTCTTT.